This entry features one T cell receptor beta chain sequence. No cognate antigen has been identified for it. Nothing much larger sits one base from this clone, and base qualities are not available. The data are from a study of Ad26.COV2.S vaccination and SARS-CoV-2 variants (dated by TCRdb to about 2021). Study-wide context: Vaccine-arm donors were drawn from COV1001, a multicentre, randomized, double-blind, placebo-controlled phase I-IIa trial of Ad26.COV2.S in healthy adults. Trial participants were randomized into five groups of five: low-dose or high-dose Ad26.COV2.S given once or twice, or placebo on both occasions. Ad26.COV2.S was administered intramuscularly at 5 x 10^10 or 1 x 10^11 viral particles, either as a single shot or as two shots given 56 days apart. The TCR-sequenced set comprised about 32 samples: around 20 Ad26.COV2.S vaccine recipients, 5 placebo recipients and 8 SARS-CoV-2 convalescent individuals. The specificity and breadth of SARS-CoV-2-reactive T cell receptors after Ad26.COV2.S vaccination were assessed by TCRbeta repertoire sequencing. Throughout the experiments and outcome assessment, investigators stayed blinded to trial group allocation.

The CDR3, from cysteine to phenylalanine, totals 15 residues. The read is trimmed to its CDR3 DNA, 45 bases read in frame from base 1. CDR1 and CDR2 are read off the germline V gene as MGHDK and SYGVNS. The V end loses 7 bases and the J end loses 1 base, and a stretch of 16 bases separates them. Overall study results and their limits: After vaccination, substantial breadth of spike-specific CD8+ and CD4+ T cell responses was reported. The study was not powered to compare responses between vaccine doses or regimens. Vaccine and placebo recipients had comparable non-spike TCR breadth, which fits with the vaccine containing only spike. Compared with placebo recipients, Ad26.COV2.S recipients showed higher spike-specific TCR breadth (P = 0.0014). The authors noted that total T cell responses may have been underestimated by the TCR breadth and depth analyses.

TCRbeta CDR3 regions were sequenced with the immunoSEQ Assay. After extraction, genomic DNA underwent amplification by bias-controlled multiplex PCR, followed by high-throughput sequencing. From the authors' description of their analysis: Collapsing and filtering of sequences were performed to quantify the absolute abundance of each unique TCRbeta CDR3 region. Usable DNA was measured by amplifying reference genes present in all nucleated cells, and TCRbeta template counts were normalized to that usable DNA to estimate T cell fraction. Repertoire TCRs were annotated as SARS-CoV-2-specific by exact matching of V gene, CDR3 amino acid sequence and J gene to a known reactive TCR set. The reference SARS-CoV-2 TCR set was derived from MIRA and filtered for enrichment in COVID-19-positive ImmuneCODE repertoires, a step that removed public or cross-reactive TCRs. Using the MIRA antigens, annotated TCRs were further analysed by specific ORF or by position within an ORF. Depth was the summed frequency of annotated unique rearrangements, while breadth was defined as annotated unique rearrangements over total unique productive rearrangements. Group comparisons of TCR breadth used two-sided Wilcoxon rank-sum tests. TCRdb stores this immuneACCESS table with in-frame sequences only. Part of the clones is absent; in the studies checked, under half of the shortfall reflects unresolved V genes, and no reason is known for the rest. V and J calls and clone size are copied from that table; D and trimming were computed from the DNA. Present in this sample are around 320,000 clones, 80% to 90% of which were seen just once. The ten largest clonotypes hold around 3.5% of the sample.

The sample's treatment or condition, from its label and the paper: about 20 received Ad26.COV2.S at low or high dose, single or two shots; 5 received placebo; per-sample allocation not given. Repertoires of vaccine and placebo recipients were sequenced from samples collected on day 63 after the first injection. Cohort 1b enrolled about 25 adults aged 18-55 years at a single site in Boston, USA, between 29 July and 7 August 2020. Ad26.COV2.S was a replication-incompetent adenovirus type 26 vector that expressed a prefusion-stabilized SARS-CoV-2 spike protein derived from the original Wuhan strain. This receptor was taken from a person between 18 and 65 years old who received the Ad26.COV2.S COVID-19 vaccine or a placebo. The sample consisted of peripheral blood, taken in a trial of Ad26.COV2.S vaccine versus placebo. This chain joins TRBV25-1 to TRBJ2-5; D gene: possibly TRBD2, on 6 matching bases. The nucleotides read TGTGCCAGCACTCCACTGGGGGGACCCCAAGAGACCCAGTACTTC. It translates to CASTPLGGPQETQYF.